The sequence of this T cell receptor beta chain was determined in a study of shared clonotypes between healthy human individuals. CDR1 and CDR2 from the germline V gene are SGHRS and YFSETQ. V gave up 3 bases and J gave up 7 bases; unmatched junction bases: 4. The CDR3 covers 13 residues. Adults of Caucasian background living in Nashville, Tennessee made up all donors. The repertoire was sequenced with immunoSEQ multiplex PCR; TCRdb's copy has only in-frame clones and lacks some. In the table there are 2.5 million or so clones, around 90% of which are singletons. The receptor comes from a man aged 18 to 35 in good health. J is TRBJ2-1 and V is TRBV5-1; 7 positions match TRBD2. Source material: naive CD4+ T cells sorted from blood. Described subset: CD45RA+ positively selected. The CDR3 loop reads CASSWGGENEQFF. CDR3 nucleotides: TGCGCCAGCAGCTGGGGGGGAGAGAATGAGCAGTTCTTC.